The clone carrying this TCR beta chain has only a few counts. The target antigen is unknown. This CDR3 spans 15 amino acids. Germline assignment: CDR1 SGDLS and CDR2 YYNGEE. Unmatched junction bases numbered 7, after V lost 3 bases and J lost 8 bases. cDNA libraries for TCR alpha and TCR beta, carrying sample barcodes and UMIs, came from 5'RACE with constant-segment primers. TCRdb reprocessed the 5' RACE reads with MiXCR, giving one entry per CDR3 protein. The table lists 550,000 to 600,000 distinct CDR3 sequences, 15% to 20% of them singletons, with about 8.1% in the top ten. The sample is drawn from a study of T-cell memory formation after mild COVID-19. Study context: The two donors had largely donor-specific TCR clusters.

Regarding the study as a whole: Certain responding clones were present in pre-infection memory, suggesting participation of cross-reactive memory.

The sequencing sample was made of PBMCs or a T cell subset sorted from them (not recorded which). The source of this sequence is an adult woman who had mild COVID-19 (a few samples of this study predate the infection). Cell type and time point are not known. The chain joins TRBV9 to TRBJ2-1, with TRBD2 matching 11 bases. This CDR3 is CASSDSGGAWDEQFF. CDR3 in DNA: TGTGCCAGCAGCGATAGCGGGGGGGCTTGGGATGAGCAGTTCTTC.